A selection of T cell receptor beta chains follows, all from one sample in a study of T cell repertoires in cytomegalovirus infection. Using its own MiXCR run on the reads, TCRdb lists one record per CDR3 protein. The data show roughly 720,000 distinct CDR3 sequences, 35% seen once. Specimen: PBMCs. Every receptor here comes from a human donor in good health (CMV status not recorded). Some clones in this sample may be carry-over from other donors' samples. Both conserved end residues are part of each CDR3. Each record gives: clone size, D gene, J gene, V gene, CDR3 DNA, CDR3 protein. D genes are given only for firm matches. Clone size, where shown, is once, few, many, or a class for clones that have expanded.

>-|-|TRBJ2-1|TRBV7-7
TGTGCTAGCAGCTTTTTCCCAGGGGTCGAGCAGTTCTTC
CASSFFPGVEQFF
>-|-|TRBJ2-5|TRBV6-5
TGTGCCAGCAGTTACTCGAGTACGGGAGAGACCCAGTACTTC
CASSYSSTGETQYF
>-|-|TRBJ1-6|TRBV20-1
TGCAGTGCTAGTAGGGCTACCTATAATTCACCCCTCCACTTT
CSASRATYNSPLHF
>few|-|TRBJ2-3|TRBV7-9
TGTGCCAGCAGCTACCGGGACGGGCGCGATACGCAGTATTTT
CASSYRDGRDTQYF
>few|-|TRBJ1-4|TRBV6-1
TGTGCCAGCAGTGAAGGAGGGAGGGGTTGGGAAAAACTGTTTTTT
CASSEGGRGWEKLFF
>-|TRBD1|TRBJ2-5|TRBV28
TGTGCCAGCAGCCAGATGTCGGGACAGGCGAGTGAAGAGACCCAGTACTTC
CASSQMSGQASEETQYF
>few|-|TRBJ2-2|TRBV6-2/TRBV6-3
TGTGCCAGCAATCGGGACACCCTCACCGGGGAGCTGTTTTTT
CASNRDTLTGELFF
>-|TRBD2|TRBJ2-2|TRBV2
TGTGCCAGCAGTGAAACGCGGGACTACCAGCTCACCGGGGAGCTGTTTTTT
CASSETRDYQLTGELFF
>-|TRBD2|TRBJ2-1|TRBV18
TGTGCCAGCTCACCACTGGTTACTAGCGCTCACTACAATGAGCAGTTCTTC
CASSPLVTSAHYNEQFF
>-|-|TRBJ1-2|TRBV25-1
TGTGACAGCAGTGAATATACGGTTACCACTGGTGGCTACACCTTC
CDSSEYTVTTGGYTF
>few|-|TRBJ1-5|TRBV6-6
TGTGCCAGCAGCGCCGGGACGAAAATCAATCAGCCCCAGCATTTT
CASSAGTKINQPQHF
>-|-|TRBJ1-4|TRBV6-1
TGTGCCAGCAGCGTAGCCTCAGTTGGTGAAAAACTGTTTTTT
CASSVASVGEKLFF
>few|TRBD1|TRBJ2-1|TRBV7-2
TGTGCCAGCAGCTATGGACAGGGTATTTACAATGAGCAGTTCTTC
CASSYGQGIYNEQFF
>-|-|TRBJ2-5|TRBV5-8
TGTGCCAGCAGCTTGGGCGGCAGGGTTTACTTC
CASSLGGRVYF
>few|TRBD2|TRBJ2-1|TRBV20-1
TGCAGTGCGCCCAGGACCGGGACTAGACCCAATGAGCAGTTCTTC
CSAPRTGTRPNEQFF
>-|-|TRBJ2-7|TRBV24-1
TGTGCCACCAGTGGTGGCAGAGACTCCTACGAGCAGTACTTC
CATSGGRDSYEQYF
>few|-|TRBJ1-1|TRBV6-5
TGTGCCAGCAGTTACTTCGGGGGGGGGAACAGTGAAGCTTTCTTT
CASSYFGGGNSEAFF
>once|-|TRBJ2-2|TRBV6-1
TGTGCCAGCAGTGAGAGGACGGAAGGCACCGGGGAGCTGTTTTTT
CASSERTEGTGELFF
>-|TRBD1|TRBJ2-1|TRBV9
TGTGCCAGCAGCCCCCGGACAGGGCTATACAATGAGCAGTTCTTC
CASSPRTGLYNEQFF
>few|-|TRBJ2-7|TRBV5-5
TGTGCCAGCAGCTTTCAACAGGTTACCACTTACGAGCAGTACTTC
CASSFQQVTTYEQYF
>-|TRBD1|TRBJ1-4|TRBV19
TGTGCCACCGCCGGGACAGGGGAAGAAAAACTGTTTTTT
CATAGTGEEKLFF
>few|-|TRBJ2-1|TRBV12-3/TRBV12-4
TGTGCCAGCACGGGGGAGTGGAATGAGCAGTTCTTC
CASTGEWNEQFF
>many|TRBD1|TRBJ1-5|TRBV12-3/TRBV12-4
TGTGCCAGCAGTAGACAGGGAAATCAGCCCCAGCATTTT
CASSRQGNQPQHF
>few|-|TRBJ1-5|TRBV12-3/TRBV12-4
TGTGCCAGCAGTTTATCTCGGGTAAGGCAGCCCCAGCATTTT
CASSLSRVRQPQHF
>many|TRBD2|TRBJ2-3|TRBV7-2
TGTGCCAGCAGCTTCCGGACTAGGGGCACAGATACGCAGTATTTT
CASSFRTRGTDTQYF
>many|-|TRBJ1-5|TRBV7-2
TGTGCCAGCAGCTTAGAACACGGACAGCCCCAGCATTTT
CASSLEHGQPQHF
>-|TRBD1|TRBJ1-6|TRBV7-9
TGTGCCAGCAGCTCCGGACAGGGAGGTAATTCACCCCTCCACTTT
CASSSGQGGNSPLHF
>few|-|TRBJ1-2|TRBV7-6
TGTGCCAGCAGTTATCACCCCGTGGATGGCTACACCTTC
CASSYHPVDGYTF
>many|-|TRBJ1-1|TRBV4-1
TGCGCCAGCAGCCCGCCTTACAGCAACATGAACACTGAAGCTTTCTTT
CASSPPYSNMNTEAFF
>-|-|TRBJ1-5|TRBV30
TGTGCCTGGAGTGTGGAGGGGTATCAGCCCCAGCATTTT
CAWSVEGYQPQHF
>-|-|TRBJ2-2|TRBV3-1
TGTGCCAGCACCCCAACGGGGTCCACCGGGGAGCTGTTTTTT
CASTPTGSTGELFF
>-|-|TRBJ2-7|TRBV18
TGTGCCAGCTCACTGCTCCAGGAATCCTACGAGCAGTACTTC
CASSLLQESYEQYF
>-|TRBD1|TRBJ1-4|TRBV28
TGTGCCAGCAGGACAGGGCCTGAAAAACTGTTTTTT
CASRTGPEKLFF
>-|TRBD1|TRBJ1-6|TRBV10-3
TGTGCCGCTGTCGACAGGGTGGGTTCACCCCTCCACTTT
CAAVDRVGSPLHF
>-|TRBD2|TRBJ2-1|TRBV6-2/TRBV6-3
TGTGCCAGCAGTCCACGGGCTAGCGGGAAAGGGACCTACAATGAGCAGTTCTTC
CASSPRASGKGTYNEQFF
>many|-|TRBJ2-4|TRBV7-9
TGTGCCAGCAGCTTAGTGGGGGGATCCAAAAACATTCAGTACTTC
CASSLVGGSKNIQYF
>-|-|TRBJ2-2|TRBV29-1
TGCAGCGTTGAAGGCAGGGGGAACACCGGGGAGCTGTTTTTT
CSVEGRGNTGELFF
>few|TRBD2|TRBJ2-7|TRBV7-2
TGTGCCAGCAGCTTGGACAGACTAGCGGGAGTGAACGAGCAGTACTTC
CASSLDRLAGVNEQYF
>-|-|TRBJ2-7|TRBV27
TGTGCCAGCAGTTTTAGTCAGGCAGTCTACGAGCAGTACTTC
CASSFSQAVYEQYF
>few|-|TRBJ2-3|TRBV5-1
TGCGCCAGCAGCTCCCAGTTGAGAGATACGCAGTATTTT
CASSSQLRDTQYF
>few|-|TRBJ2-1|TRBV5-4
TGTGCCAGCTCAGGGCGATGGGACAATGAGCAGTTCTTC
CASSGRWDNEQFF
>-|TRBD2|TRBJ2-5|TRBV28
TGTGCCAGCAGTTTTATAAGTTACACGAGCCACTCCGGGACTAGCGTAAAAGAGACCCAGTACTTC
CASSFISYTSHSGTSVKETQYF
>-|-|TRBJ1-1|TRBV7-2
TGTGCCAGCAGACTAGCAGTAAACACTGAAGATTTCTTT
CASRLAVNTEDFF
>few|-|TRBJ2-3|TRBV20-1
TGCAGTGCTAGACGAATCATTGCCCTAGGCGCGGCAGATACGCAGTATTTT
CSARRIIALGAADTQYF
>many|TRBD1|TRBJ2-7|TRBV7-9
TGTGCCAGCAGCAAAAACAGGGGGCAGGCCCCCTACGAGCAGTACTTC
CASSKNRGQAPYEQYF
>-|-|TRBJ2-7|TRBV7-8
TGTGCCAGCAGCTTAGAGGTGATCTCCTACGAGCAGTACTTC
CASSLEVISYEQYF
>few|TRBD2|TRBJ2-7|TRBV27
TGTGCCAGCAGTTTTCAACTAGCGGGAGACGAGCAGTACTTC
CASSFQLAGDEQYF
>once|-|TRBJ1-1|TRBV29-1
TGCAGCACCCTCGGGGGGCTGAACACTGAAGCTTTCTTT
CSTLGGLNTEAFF
>few|TRBD1|TRBJ2-7|TRBV4-1
TGCGCCAGCAGCCAAGAGGACAGGGCTCGCGAGCAGTACTTC
CASSQEDRAREQYF
>-|-|TRBJ1-4|TRBV2
TGTGCCAGCAGTGTGGGGCGCGGAGAAAAACTGTTTTTT
CASSVGRGEKLFF
>-|-|TRBJ1-1|TRBV7-6
TGTGCCAGCAGCTTAGCGCAAAGGCGGAGCACTGAAGCTTTCTTT
CASSLAQRRSTEAFF
>-|-|TRBJ1-4|TRBV25-1
TGTGCCAGCAGCCACGGACAGCGGGTTATTAATGAAAAACTGTTTTTT
CASSHGQRVINEKLFF
>-|TRBD1|TRBJ2-3|TRBV7-6
TGTGGCAGCAGCGGGGACAGGGTCCGAGATACGCAGTATTTT
CGSSGDRVRDTQYF
>-|TRBD2|TRBJ2-1|TRBV2
TGTGCCAGCAGAGGCGTAATAGCGGGGACCTCCTACAATGAGCAGTTCTTC
CASRGVIAGTSYNEQFF
>few|-|TRBJ1-2|TRBV5-4
TGTGCCAGCAGCCCGGACCCCTTCGAAGGTGGCTACACCTTC
CASSPDPFEGGYTF